This TCR beta chain was obtained from a study of shared clonotypes between healthy human individuals. An even split of each subset's genomic DNA across several immunoSEQ plates was performed. Sequenced by immunoSEQ multiplex PCR; TCRdb stores in-frame clones only, minus some. The sample shows approximately 2.1 million clones, more than 80% of them seen only once. Germline CDR1 and CDR2: SGHDN and FVKESK. V dropped 2 bases and J dropped 3 bases, with 5 bases sitting between them. The CDR3 totals 13 residues. The sequenced sample was naive CD4+ T cells from PBMCs. Documented subset: CD45RA+ positively selected. The sequence was collected from a young man in good health. Some clones in this sample may be carry-over from other donors' samples. The chain is built from TRBV14 and TRBJ1-5; D is ambiguous. The CDR3 nucleotides read TGTGCCAGCAGCCAACAGGTCAATCAGCCCCAGCATTTT. Translating gives CASSQQVNQPQHF.